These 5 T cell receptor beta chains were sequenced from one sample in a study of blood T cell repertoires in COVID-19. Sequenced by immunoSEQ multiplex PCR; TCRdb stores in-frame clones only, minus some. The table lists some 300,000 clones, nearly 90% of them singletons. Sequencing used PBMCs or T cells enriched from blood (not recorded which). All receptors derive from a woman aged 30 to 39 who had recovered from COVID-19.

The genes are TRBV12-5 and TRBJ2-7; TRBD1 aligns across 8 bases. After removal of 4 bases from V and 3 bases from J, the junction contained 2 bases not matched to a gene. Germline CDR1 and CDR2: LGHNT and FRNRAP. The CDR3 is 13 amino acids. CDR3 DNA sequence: TGTGCTAGTGGTTATGACAGGGGCTACGAGCAGTACTTC. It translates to CASGYDRGYEQYF. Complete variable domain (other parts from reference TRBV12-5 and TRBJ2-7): DARVTQTPRHKVTEMGQEVTMRCQPILGHNTVFWYRQTMMQGLELLAYFRNRAPLDDSGMPKDRFSAEMPDATLATLKIQPSEPRDSAVYFCASGYDRGYEQYFGPGTRLTVT.

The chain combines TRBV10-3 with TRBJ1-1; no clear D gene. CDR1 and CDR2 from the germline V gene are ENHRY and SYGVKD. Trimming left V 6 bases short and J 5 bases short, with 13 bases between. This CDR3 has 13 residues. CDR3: CAIREPGGTEAFF. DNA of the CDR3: TGTGCCATCAGGGAACCGGGTGGGACTGAAGCTTTCTTT.

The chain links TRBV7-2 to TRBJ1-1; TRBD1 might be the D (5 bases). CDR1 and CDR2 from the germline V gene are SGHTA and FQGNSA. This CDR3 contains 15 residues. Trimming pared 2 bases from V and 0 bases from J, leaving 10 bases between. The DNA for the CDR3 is TGTGCCAGCAGCTTAATGGACAACGTGAACACTGAAGCTTTCTTT. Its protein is CASSLMDNVNTEAFF.

In DNA form, the CDR3 reads TGTGCCAGCAGCGAGGGGACAGGACCTGAAGCTTTCTTT. Protein sequence: CASSEGTGPEAFF. V gene TRBV9 combines with J gene TRBJ1-1; the match to TRBD1 covers 8 bases. The CDR3 extends over 13 amino acids. The junction had 4 bases not matched to a gene; V was cut back by 3 bases and J by 6 bases. CDR1 SGDLS and CDR2 YYNGEE come from the germline V gene.

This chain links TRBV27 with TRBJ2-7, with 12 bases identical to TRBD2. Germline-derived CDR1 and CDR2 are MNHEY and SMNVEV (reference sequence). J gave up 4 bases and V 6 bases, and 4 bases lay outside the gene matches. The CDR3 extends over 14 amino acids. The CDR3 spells CASSLAGGWYEQYF. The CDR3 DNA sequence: TGTGCCAGCAGCCTAGCGGGAGGGTGGTACGAGCAGTACTTC.